The 3 T cell receptor beta chains given below trace back to one sample, sequenced in a study of Ad26.COV2.S vaccination and SARS-CoV-2 variants. Profiled with immunoSEQ multiplex PCR; TCRdb holds only in-frame clones, not every one. The data hold 330,000 or so clones, with approximately 87% observed a single time. Treatment in this sample: around 19 received Ad26.COV2.S at low or high dose, single or two shots; several received placebo; per-sample allocation not given. Collection of samples fell on day 63 after the first vaccine or placebo injection. The starting material was peripheral blood, obtained in a trial of Ad26.COV2.S vaccine versus placebo. The source of these receptors is a person between 18 and 65 years old who received the Ad26.COV2.S COVID-19 vaccine or a placebo.

The chain is built from TRBV7-9 and TRBJ2-5; 7 bases agree with TRBD2. V lost 3 bases to trimming and J lost 5 bases; unmatched junction nucleotides: 3. CDR3 length: 13 amino acids. Germline V gene lookup returns CDR1 SEHNR and CDR2 FQNEAQ (reference sequence). The CDR3 sequence is CASSLTSWETQYF. CDR3 in DNA: TGTGCCAGCAGCTTGACTAGCTGGGAGACCCAGTACTTC.

The rearrangement links TRBV9 to TRBJ1-2, with D possibly TRBD1 on 5 matching bases. The CDR3 runs to 16 residues. Trimming removed 2 bases at V and 6 bases at J, with 20 bases between. From germline, CDR1 is SGDLS and CDR2 YYNGEE. The CDR3 is CASSVGRAAGRDGYTF. DNA for the CDR3: TGTGCCAGCAGCGTGGGGCGGGCCGCAGGCCGGGATGGCTACACCTTC.

CDR3 nucleotide sequence: TGTGCCAGTAGGCCCATCCCGGGACAGCCCCAGCATTTT. Translated: CASRPIPGQPQHF. The V gene is TRBV19, the J gene TRBJ1-5; D gene unclear. The germline V and J ends were trimmed by 6 bases and 7 bases, with 13 bases remaining between them. The CDR3 covers 13 residues. The germline V gene encodes CDR1 LNHDA and CDR2 SQIVND (reference sequence). Drawing the rest from reference TRBV19 and TRBJ1-5, the complete variable domain is DGGITQSPKYLFRKEGQNVTLSCEQNLNHDAMYWYRQDPGQGLRLIYYSQIVNDFQKGDIAEGYSVSREKKESFPLTVTSAQKNPTAFYLCASRPIPGQPQHFGDGTRLSIL.